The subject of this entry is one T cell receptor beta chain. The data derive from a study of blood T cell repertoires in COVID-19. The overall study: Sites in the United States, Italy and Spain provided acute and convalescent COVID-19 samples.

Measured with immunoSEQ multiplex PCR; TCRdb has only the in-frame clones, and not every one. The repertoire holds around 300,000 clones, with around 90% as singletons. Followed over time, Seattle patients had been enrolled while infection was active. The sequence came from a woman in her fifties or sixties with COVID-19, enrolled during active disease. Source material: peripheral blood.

The CDR3 DNA sequence: TGTGCCAGCAGCCTCGGGGAGGTTAATCAGCCCCAGCATTTT. Translated: CASSLGEVNQPQHF. The chain has TRBV4-2 and TRBJ1-5, with D uncertain. This CDR3 spans 14 amino acids. Trimming took 4 bases from V and 4 from J, leaving 11 bases between them. CDR1 LGHNA and CDR2 YNFKEQ come from the germline V gene.